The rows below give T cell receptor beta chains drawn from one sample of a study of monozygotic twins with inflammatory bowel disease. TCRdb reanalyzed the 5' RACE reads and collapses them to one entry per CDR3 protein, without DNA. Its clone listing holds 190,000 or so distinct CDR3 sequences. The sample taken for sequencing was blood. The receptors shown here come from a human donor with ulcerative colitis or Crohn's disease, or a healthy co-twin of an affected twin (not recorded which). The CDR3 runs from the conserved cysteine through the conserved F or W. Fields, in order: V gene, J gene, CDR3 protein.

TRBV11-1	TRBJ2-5	CASSPVLETQYF
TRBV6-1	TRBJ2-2	CASRAGTGDTGELFF
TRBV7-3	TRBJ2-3	CASSFLTSTDTQYF
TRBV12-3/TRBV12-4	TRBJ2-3	CASSWAGGRDTQYF
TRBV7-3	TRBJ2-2	CASSLQGDPGGELFF
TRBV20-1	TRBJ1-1	CSARGVGNTEAFF
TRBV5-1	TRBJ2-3	CASGVLAGGRTDTQYF
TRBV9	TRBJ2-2	CASSVSRGGGELFF
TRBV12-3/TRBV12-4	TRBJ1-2	CASSLGGTGNYGYTF
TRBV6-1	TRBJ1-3	CASSLIRSSGNTIYF
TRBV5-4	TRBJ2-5	CASSGQKASSGRQETQYF
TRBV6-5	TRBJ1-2	CASLGQGDGYTF
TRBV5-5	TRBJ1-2	CASSHVVEGASERGYTF
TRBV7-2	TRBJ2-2	CASSLPGTVTGELFF
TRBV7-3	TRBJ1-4	CASSLNPPALNEKLFF
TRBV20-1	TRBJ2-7	CSARGRRSYEQYF
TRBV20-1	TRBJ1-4	CSAIDLSNEKLFF
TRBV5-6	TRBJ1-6	CASSLTGGSTWSPLHF
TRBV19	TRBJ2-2	CASSAYRVTGELFF
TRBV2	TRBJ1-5	CASRKGDALNQPQHF
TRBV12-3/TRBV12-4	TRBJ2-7	CASRTSGTRKKLQF
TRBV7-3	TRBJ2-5	CASSLNGLQETQYF
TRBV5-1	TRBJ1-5	CASSLDPYYQPQHF
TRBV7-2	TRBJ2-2	CASSWSGGKSGELFF
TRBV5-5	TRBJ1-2	CASSSTTGGTDGYTF
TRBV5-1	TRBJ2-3	CASSVTSGVRTDTQYF
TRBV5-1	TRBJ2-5	CASSLQDYGHAETQYF
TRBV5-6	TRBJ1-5	CASSLFSGADMEPQHF
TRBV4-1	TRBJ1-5	CASSQGVARRLNQPQHF
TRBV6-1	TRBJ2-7	CASSGTGASEQYF
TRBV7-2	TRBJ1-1	CASSGRDQGVSGAFF
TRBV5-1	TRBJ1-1	CASNNWDSEAFF
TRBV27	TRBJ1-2	CASIPQLGGGYGYTF
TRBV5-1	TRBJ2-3	CASSKGLAGRDTQYF
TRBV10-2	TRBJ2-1	CASSESYNEQFF